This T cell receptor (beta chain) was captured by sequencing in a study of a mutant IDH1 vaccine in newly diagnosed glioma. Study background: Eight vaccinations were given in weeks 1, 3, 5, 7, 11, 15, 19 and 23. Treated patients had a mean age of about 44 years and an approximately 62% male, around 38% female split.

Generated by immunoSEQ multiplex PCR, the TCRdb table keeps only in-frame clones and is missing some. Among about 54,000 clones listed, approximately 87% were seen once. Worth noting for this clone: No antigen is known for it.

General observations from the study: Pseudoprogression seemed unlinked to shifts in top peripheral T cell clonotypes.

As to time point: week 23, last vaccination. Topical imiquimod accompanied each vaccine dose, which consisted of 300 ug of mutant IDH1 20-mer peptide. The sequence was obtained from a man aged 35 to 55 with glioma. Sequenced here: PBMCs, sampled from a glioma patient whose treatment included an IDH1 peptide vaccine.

CDR3 in amino acids: CASSVEGLAGRETQYF. CDR3 in DNA: TGTGCCAGCAGCGTAGAGGGGCTAGCGGGCAGGGAGACCCAGTACTTC. This chain uses TRBV9 with TRBJ2-5; 8 bases align to TRBD2. V lost 0 bases and J lost 5; bases outside the gene matches: 9. Germline CDR1 is SGDLS and CDR2 is YYNGEE. The CDR3 is 16 residues long.